This T cell receptor beta chain derives from a study of blood T cell repertoires in COVID-19. Across the study: Some COVID-19 samples were acute and others convalescent; all came from the United States, Italy and Spain. T cells, B-cell-depleted T cells, or PBMCs provided the cDNA or gDNA that served as material.

Source study methods: By means of reference gene primer amplification, nucleated cell counts were estimated. Repertoires were generated with immunoSEQ multiplex PCR, while TCRdb's copy carries only in-frame clones and drops some. The V and J calls and the clone size are those of that table, but D and trimming were determined from the DNA. The sample holds some 190,000 clones, more than 65% seen once. The CDR3 is 13 residues long. Germline V gene data show CDR1 as LNHDA and CDR2 as SQIVND (reference sequence). V gave up 8 bases and J gave up 0 bases, with 10 bases separating them. J is TRBJ2-5 and V is TRBV19; weak D call: TRBD1 (6 bases). Sequencing was carried out using peripheral blood. This clonotype was obtained from a woman of 80 years or more with active or convalescent COVID-19. The CDR3: CASSGQNQETQYF. DNA for the CDR3: TGTGCCAGTTCCGGACAGAACCAAGAGACCCAGTACTTC. The full variable domain, with the rest looked up from reference TRBV19 and TRBJ2-5, is DGGITQSPKYLFRKEGQNVTLSCEQNLNHDAMYWYRQDPGQGLRLIYYSQIVNDFQKGDIAEGYSVSREKKESFPLTVTSAQKNPTAFYLCASSGQNQETQYFGPGTRLLVL.